One TCR beta chain is described in this entry. Antigen: not known. Sequencing was performed with immunoSEQ multiplex PCR; in TCRdb, only in-frame clones are kept and a portion is missing. This table has 2 million to 2.5 million clones, 85% to 95% appearing once. Trimming took off 1 base at V and 4 bases at J, with 9 bases between the two ends. Germline CDR1 and CDR2: SGHRS and YFSETQ. This CDR3 has 14 amino acids. The sample originates from a study of shared clonotypes between healthy human individuals. General study results and limits: Estimated clonotype richness was generally higher in naive than memory subsets.

V is TRBV5-1 and J is TRBJ1-5; D unresolved. Sequenced: naive CD4+ T cells sorted from blood. Subset of the sample: CD45RA+ positively selected. This TCR derives from a man aged 18 to 29 in good health. CDR3 sequence: CASSLTGLNQPQHF. CDR3 nucleotides: TGCGCCAGCAGCTTGACTGGGCTGAATCAGCCCCAGCATTTT.